This TCR beta chain was sequenced during a study of cytomegalovirus exposure and HLA in healthy donors. Trimming took 0 bases from V and 8 from J; bases not matched to a gene: 4. The CDR3 sequence is 15 residues long. The germline gives CDR1 MGHRA, CDR2 YSYEKL. General observations from the study: Most subjects' HLA-A and HLA-B alleles were reportedly predicted from TCR beta sequences. Some V segments, including TRBV6-2 and TRBV6-3, were excluded as indistinguishable.

Comments on this clone: As yet, its antigen is unknown.

Vbeta (60) and Jbeta (13) primers were used in the PCR. Profiled with immunoSEQ multiplex PCR; TCRdb holds only in-frame clones, not every one. In all, the sample yields 95,000 to 110,000 clones. This chain links TRBV4-1 with TRBJ1-6, with 7 bases identical to TRBD1. The receptor's source is a man aged 40-50 years in good health and CMV-seronegative. Sequencing was performed on PBMCs. CDR3 in amino acids: CASSQDGQGDSPLHF. CDR3 sequence (DNA): TGCGCCAGCAGCCAAGATGGCCAGGGGGATTCACCCCTCCACTTT.